Listed below are T cell receptor beta chains from one sample, sequenced in a study of OX40 agonist ivuxolimab in advanced cancers. TCRdb's copy holds only in-frame clones and misses some; the assay was immunoSEQ multiplex PCR. The repertoire has over 45,000 clones, around 88% of them found once; the top ten carry more than 1.3%. Sample: CD4+ or CD8+ T cells sorted from blood, taken in a trial of the OX40 agonist ivuxolimab. These TCRs come from an adult with an advanced solid tumor such as melanoma, head and neck, liver or kidney cancer. The CDR3 runs from the conserved cysteine through the conserved F or W. A D gene is named only where the DNA matches it firmly. Not all rows give a size; the values are once, few, many and, for expanded clones, a class.

d_gene	v_gene	j_gene	abundance	CDR3nt	CDR3aa
TRBD2	TRBV4-1	TRBJ2-1	.	TGCGCCAGCAGCCTTATAGCGGGGGGGCGCTACAATGAGCAGTTCTTC	CASSLIAGGRYNEQFF
.	TRBV11-2	TRBJ1-4	.	TGTGCCAGCAGCTTAGATCCGGGAGATCTTAATGAAAAACTGTTTTTT	CASSLDPGDLNEKLFF
TRBD1	TRBV5-4	TRBJ1-1	.	TGTGCCAGCACCCGGGACAGGGGTCAGGCTGAAGCTTTCTTT	CASTRDRGQAEAFF
TRBD1	TRBV7-9	TRBJ2-7	once	TGTGCCAGCAGCCAGACCGGGACAGGGGGCGAGCAGTACTTC	CASSQTGTGGEQYF
TRBD2	TRBV18	TRBJ2-1	.	TGTGCCAGCTCACCAAGCGGGAATTCCTACAATGAGCAGTTCTTC	CASSPSGNSYNEQFF
.	TRBV28	TRBJ2-5	once	TGTGCCAGCAGTTTAGCCCTAGAGACCCAGTACTTC	CASSLALETQYF
.	TRBV9	TRBJ2-7	.	TGTGCCAGCAGCGTAGATGACGAGCAGTACTTC	CASSVDDEQYF
TRBD2	TRBV7-2	TRBJ2-7	.	TGTGCCAGCAGCTCTAGCGGGGGGGCCGTTGTTTACGAGCAGTACTTC	CASSSSGGAVVYEQYF
.	TRBV14	TRBJ1-2	.	TGTGCCAGCAGCCGCAGTGGTGGGGGGCTTCGTGGCTACACCTTC	CASSRSGGGLRGYTF
.	TRBV7-3	TRBJ2-3	.	TGTGCCAGCACCGTCGGCCCGAGCACAGATACGCAGTATTTT	CASTVGPSTDTQYF
.	TRBV7-9	TRBJ2-7	.	TGTGCCAGCAGCTCGACTAACCCCCCCTACGAGCAGTACTTC	CASSSTNPPYEQYF
.	TRBV30	TRBJ1-1	.	TGTGCCTGGGGGTGGGGGGGGCGTGGCACTGAAGCTTTCTTT	CAWGWGGRGTEAFF
.	TRBV6-6	TRBJ1-2	once	TGTGCCAGCAGTCCCCCCGACAGTTACAACTATGGCTACACCTTC	CASSPPDSYNYGYTF
.	TRBV28	TRBJ2-7	once	TGTGCCAGCAGCCCCGAGACAGGCTACCTTTACGAGCAGTACTTC	CASSPETGYLYEQYF
TRBD1	TRBV5-1	TRBJ2-1	.	TGCGCCAGCAGCACGGGGACAGCCGTTGCCTACAATGAGCAGTTCTTC	CASSTGTAVAYNEQFF
TRBD1	TRBV7-8	TRBJ1-1	.	TGTGCCAGCAGCTTACAACAGGGGGGGACTGAAGCTTTCTTT	CASSLQQGGTEAFF
TRBD2	TRBV6-5	TRBJ2-7	.	TGTGCCAGCAGTTACGATCTAGCGGGAGCCTACGAGCAGTACTTC	CASSYDLAGAYEQYF
.	TRBV27	TRBJ1-4	.	TGTGCCAGCAGTCTCGGGGCCCGCGGTGAAAAACTGTTTTTT	CASSLGARGEKLFF
TRBD1	TRBV29-1	TRBJ2-3	.	TGCAGCGTTGCGGGACAGGGGAAAGATACGCAGTATTTT	CSVAGQGKDTQYF
.	TRBV7-2	TRBJ2-6	.	TGTGCCAGCAGCTTAAACAGGGGACTATCCGGGGCCAACGTCCTGACTTTC	CASSLNRGLSGANVLTF
.	TRBV30	TRBJ1-3	.	TGTGCCTGGGGGTCTATTGGAAACACCATATATTTT	CAWGSIGNTIYF
TRBD1	TRBV7-9	TRBJ1-6	.	TGTGCCAGCAGGAAAACAGGGGGCGATTCACCCCTCCACTTT	CASRKTGGDSPLHF
TRBD1	TRBV27	TRBJ2-7	.	TGTGCCAGCAGTTTAGGCAGGGGGCGAGAGCAGTACTTC	CASSLGRGREQYF
.	TRBV5-1	TRBJ2-5	.	TGCGCCAGCAGCCCGCAGGGCCGGGTAGAGACCCAGTACTTC	CASSPQGRVETQYF
TRBD1	TRBV11-2	TRBJ1-1	.	TGTGCCAGCGGCTTAGGGACAGGGGTTCCTGAAGCTTTCTTT	CASGLGTGVPEAFF
.	TRBV6-1	TRBJ1-5	.	TGTGCCAGCAGTGAACGCGGGTCTCCGTATAGCAATCAGCCCCAGCATTTT	CASSERGSPYSNQPQHF
.	TRBV1	TRBJ2-5	.	TGCACCAGCAGCCCTCGAGACCTCGGGACAGCACAAGAGACCCAGTACTTC	CTSSPRDLGTAQETQYF
.	TRBV27	TRBJ2-6	once	TGTGCCAGCACTACTTCACCTCGCTCTGGGGCCAACGTCCTGACTTTC	CASTTSPRSGANVLTF
.	TRBV6-5	TRBJ1-5	.	TGTGCCAGCAGTTACGAAGCAGGAATGAATCAGCCCCAGCATTTT	CASSYEAGMNQPQHF
.	TRBV5-1	TRBJ2-2	.	TGCGCCAGCAGGACCGGGACCTCCAGCACCGGGGAGCTGTTTTTT	CASRTGTSSTGELFF
TRBD1	TRBV6-1	TRBJ1-3	.	TGTGCCAGCATTGAGACAGGGGCTGGAAACACCATATATTTT	CASIETGAGNTIYF
TRBD2	TRBV5-1	TRBJ2-3	.	TGCGCCAGCAGCTCTAGCGGGAGGGTTGGAGATACGCAGTATTTT	CASSSSGRVGDTQYF
.	TRBV9	TRBJ1-2	.	TGTGCCAGCAGCGTAAGGCAGTATAACTATGGCTACACCTTC	CASSVRQYNYGYTF
.	TRBV19	TRBJ1-1	.	TGTGCCAGTAGTATGATCGGAGAAGCTTTCTTT	CASSMIGEAFF
.	TRBV5-6	TRBJ1-1	.	TGTGCCAGCAGCCCCAGGGTAATTCGGACTGAAGCTTTCTTT	CASSPRVIRTEAFF
.	TRBV27	TRBJ1-5	once	TGTGCCAGCAGTCCCCCCTCGCCCCAGCATTTT	CASSPPSPQHF
.	TRBV9	TRBJ2-5	.	TGTGCCAGCAGCCCCGCAGGCGGGCTTCGGGAGACCCAGTACTTC	CASSPAGGLRETQYF
.	TRBV4-1	TRBJ1-2	.	TGCGCCAGCAGCCAAGTGCCAGCCTATGGCTACACCTTC	CASSQVPAYGYTF
TRBD1	TRBV5-4	TRBJ1-6	few	TGTGCCAGCAGCCGGGACAGCAGAACGGGTTCACCCCTCCACTTT	CASSRDSRTGSPLHF
TRBD2	TRBV10-3	TRBJ2-1	.	TGTGCCATCAGTGAGTCGCTAGCGGGAGGTGGGAATGAGCAGTTCTTC	CAISESLAGGGNEQFF
TRBD2	TRBV15	TRBJ2-2	.	TGTGCCACCAGCACGGGACTAGCGGGGGTGAACACCGGGGAGCTGTTTTTT	CATSTGLAGVNTGELFF
.	TRBV20-1	TRBJ1-4	.	TGCAGTGCTCCCCTTAATGAAAAACTGTTTTTT	CSAPLNEKLFF
.	TRBV2	TRBJ2-7	.	TGTGCCAGCAGCCTGGAGGTTGCCGGGTCGGGCGAGCAGTACTTC	CASSLEVAGSGEQYF
TRBD2	TRBV13	TRBJ2-5	.	TGTGCCAGCAGCTCCCTAGCGGGGGGGCATTTGCCAGAGACCCAGTACTTC	CASSSLAGGHLPETQYF
.	TRBV25-1	TRBJ2-1	.	TGTGCCAGCAGTGAAACTGCCAGTCGGGGCTACAATGAGCAGTTCTTC	CASSETASRGYNEQFF
TRBD1	TRBV2	TRBJ1-2	few	TGTGCCAGCAGCGCAGGGGGCTCTGGCTACACCTTC	CASSAGGSGYTF
TRBD2	TRBV27	TRBJ2-2	.	TGTGCCAGCAGTTTGCGGGGGAGGGGGGAGCTGTTTTTT	CASSLRGRGELFF
.	TRBV13	TRBJ2-5	.	TGTGCCAGCAGCTTAGGCCTCCAGGCACAAGAGACCCAGTACTTC	CASSLGLQAQETQYF
.	TRBV11-2	TRBJ2-7	.	TGTGCCAGCAGCTTAGTCCCCGCCCCAACCCCCGAGCAGTACTTC	CASSLVPAPTPEQYF
.	TRBV30	TRBJ1-5	.	TGTGCCTGGAGTGTACAGAGGGCGAGGGGCAATCAGCCCCAGCATTTT	CAWSVQRARGNQPQHF
.	TRBV27	TRBJ2-1	.	TGTGCCAGCAGTTTAAGACTACCCTACAATGAGCAGTTCTTC	CASSLRLPYNEQFF
.	TRBV20-1	TRBJ2-1	.	TGCAGTGCTAGCGACCTAGAGGAGCAGTTCTTC	CSASDLEEQFF
.	TRBV4-1	TRBJ1-1	.	TGCGCCAGCAGCCAAGCTCCACGGGGGGTGAACACTGAAGCTTTCTTT	CASSQAPRGVNTEAFF